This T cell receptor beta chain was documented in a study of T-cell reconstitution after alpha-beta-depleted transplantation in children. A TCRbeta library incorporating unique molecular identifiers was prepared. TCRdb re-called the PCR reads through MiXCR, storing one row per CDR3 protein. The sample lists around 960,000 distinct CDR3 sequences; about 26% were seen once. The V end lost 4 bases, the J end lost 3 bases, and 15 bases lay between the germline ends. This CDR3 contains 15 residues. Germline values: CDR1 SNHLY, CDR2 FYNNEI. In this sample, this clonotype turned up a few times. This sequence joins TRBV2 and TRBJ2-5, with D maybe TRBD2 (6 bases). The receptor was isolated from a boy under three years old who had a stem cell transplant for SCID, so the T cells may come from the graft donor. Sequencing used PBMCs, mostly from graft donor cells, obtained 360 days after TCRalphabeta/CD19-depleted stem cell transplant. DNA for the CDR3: TGTGCCAGCAGTGGAGGAGCGGGCCGGAAAGAGACCCAGTACTTC. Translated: CASSGGAGRKETQYF.